This TCR beta chain was captured in a study of identical twins. Study-wide findings and caveats: Whereas memory repertoires showed no such difference, abundant cord blood beta clonotypes carried fewer insertions. Without tracking the same donors, conclusions rested on cross-sectional statistical analysis.

Turning to this clonotype: Its antigen is not identified.

The CDR3 is 18 amino acids. V gave up 2 bases and J gave up 5 bases, with 24 bases separating them. TCRdb reprocessed the 5' RACE reads with MiXCR, giving one entry per CDR3 protein. The sample holds 450,000 or so distinct CDR3 sequences, 14% seen once. This sample was shared with a second study, whose subject was yellow fever vaccine responses in identical twins.

The chain carries TRBV12-3 or TRBV12-4 and TRBJ2-5; D might be TRBD1 (6 bases). The sequencing sample was made of CD4+ T cells sorted from blood. The sequence derives from a woman between 18 and 30 years old in good health. The CDR3 DNA sequence: TGTGCCAGCAGTTTATCCCAGGGGCAGGGGATTGTGGCGGAGACCCAGTACTTC. Protein: CASSLSQGQGIVAETQYF.